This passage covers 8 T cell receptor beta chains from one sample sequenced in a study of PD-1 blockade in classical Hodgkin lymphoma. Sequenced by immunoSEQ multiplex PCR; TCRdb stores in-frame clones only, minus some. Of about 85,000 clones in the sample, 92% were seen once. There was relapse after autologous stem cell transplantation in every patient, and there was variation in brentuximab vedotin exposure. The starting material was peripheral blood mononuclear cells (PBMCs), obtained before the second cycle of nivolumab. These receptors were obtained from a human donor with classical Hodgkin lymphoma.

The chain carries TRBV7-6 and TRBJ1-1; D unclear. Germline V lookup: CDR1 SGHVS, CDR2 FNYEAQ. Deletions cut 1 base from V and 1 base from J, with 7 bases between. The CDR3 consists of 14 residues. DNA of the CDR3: TGTGCCAGCAGCTTAGGAGCCGGGAACACTGAAGCTTTCTTT. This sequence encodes CASSLGAGNTEAFF.

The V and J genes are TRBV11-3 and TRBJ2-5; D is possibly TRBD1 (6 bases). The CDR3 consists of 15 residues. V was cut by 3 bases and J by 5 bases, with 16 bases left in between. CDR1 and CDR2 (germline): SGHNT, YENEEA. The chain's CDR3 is CASSLGAQGDETQYF. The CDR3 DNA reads TGTGCCAGCAGCTTGGGGGCGCAGGGTGATGAGACCCAGTACTTC.

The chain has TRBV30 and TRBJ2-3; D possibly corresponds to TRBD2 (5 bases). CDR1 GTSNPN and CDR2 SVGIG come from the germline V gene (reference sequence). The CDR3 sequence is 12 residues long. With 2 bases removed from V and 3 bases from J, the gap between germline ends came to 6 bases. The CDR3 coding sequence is TGTGCCTGGAGTACGGGGACAGATACGCAGTATTTT. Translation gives CAWSTGTDTQYF.

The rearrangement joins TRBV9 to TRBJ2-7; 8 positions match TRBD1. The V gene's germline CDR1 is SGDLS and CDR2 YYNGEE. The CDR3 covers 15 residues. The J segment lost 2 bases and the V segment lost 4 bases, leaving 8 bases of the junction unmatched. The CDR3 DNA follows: TGTGCCAGCAGCTCGAAAAGGGACAGGACCTACGAGCAGTACTTC. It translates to CASSSKRDRTYEQYF.

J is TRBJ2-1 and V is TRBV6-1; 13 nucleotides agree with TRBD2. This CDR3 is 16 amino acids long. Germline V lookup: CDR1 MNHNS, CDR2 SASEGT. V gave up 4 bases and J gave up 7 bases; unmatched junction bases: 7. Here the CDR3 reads CASSVRTSGSYNEQFF. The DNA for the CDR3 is TGTGCCAGCAGTGTTCGGACTAGCGGGAGTTATAATGAGCAGTTCTTC.

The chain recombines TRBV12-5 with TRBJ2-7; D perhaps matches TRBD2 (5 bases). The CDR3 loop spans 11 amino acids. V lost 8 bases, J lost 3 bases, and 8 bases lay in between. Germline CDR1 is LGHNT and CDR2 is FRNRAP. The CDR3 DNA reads TGTGCTAGTACCGCGGGCTACGAGCAGTACTTC. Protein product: CASTAGYEQYF.

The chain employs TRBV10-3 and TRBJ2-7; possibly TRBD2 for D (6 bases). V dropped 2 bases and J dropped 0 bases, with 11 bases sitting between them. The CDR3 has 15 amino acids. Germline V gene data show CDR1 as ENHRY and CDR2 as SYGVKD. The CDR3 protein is CAISEGLADSYEQYF. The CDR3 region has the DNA TGTGCCATCAGTGAGGGCTTAGCGGACTCCTACGAGCAGTACTTC.

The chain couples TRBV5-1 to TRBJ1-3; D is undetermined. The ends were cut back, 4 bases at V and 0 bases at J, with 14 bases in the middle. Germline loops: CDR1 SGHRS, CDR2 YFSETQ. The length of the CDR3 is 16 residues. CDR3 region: CASSDPQQFSGNTIYF. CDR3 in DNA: TGCGCCAGCAGCGACCCCCAACAGTTCTCTGGAAACACCATATATTTT.